This is a list of T cell receptor beta chains from one sample in a study of blood T cell repertoires in COVID-19. Assay used: immunoSEQ multiplex PCR; TCRdb lists only in-frame clones, some missing. The profile shows some 130,000 clones, around 80% of them singletons. The sequenced sample was peripheral blood. The receptors stem from a man in his 70s with acute or convalescent COVID-19. Both conserved end residues are part of each CDR3. D genes are given only for firm matches. Not every row has a clone size; where given, it reads once, few, many or a size class.

d_call	j_call	v_call	clone_size	cdr3_aa	cdr3_nt
.	TRBJ1-2	TRBV2	.	CASSDNGGGYGYTF	TGTGCCAGCAGTGATAATGGGGGCGGGTATGGCTACACCTTC
.	TRBJ2-7	TRBV7-9	.	CASSTSAGAYEQYF	TGTGCCAGCAGCACCAGTGCAGGGGCCTACGAGCAGTACTTC
TRBD2	TRBJ2-1	TRBV6-6	.	CASSRGRRGGNNEQFF	TGTGCCAGCAGTCGAGGCCGGCGGGGGGGCAATAATGAGCAGTTCTTC
.	TRBJ1-2	TRBV9	.	CASSVAMVDYGYTF	TGTGCCAGCAGCGTAGCTATGGTTGACTATGGCTACACCTTC
.	TRBJ2-7	TRBV13	.	CASSSTGSYEQYF	TGTGCCAGCAGCAGCACAGGTTCCTACGAGCAGTACTTC
.	TRBJ2-3	TRBV2	once	CASSEISNTQYF	TGTGCCAGCAGTGAAATTAGCAATACGCAGTATTTT
.	TRBJ2-1	TRBV3-1/TRBV3-2	.	CASSLTTRRAGEQFF	TGTGCCAGCAGCCTTACGACTAGGAGGGCGGGTGAGCAGTTCTTC
.	TRBJ2-3	TRBV7-6	.	CASSLDRDTQYF	TGTGCCAGCAGCTTAGATCGGGATACGCAGTATTTT
TRBD1	TRBJ1-6	TRBV11-2	few	CASSSHGTGGSPLHF	TGTGCCAGCAGCTCCCACGGGACAGGGGGATCACCCCTCCACTTT
.	TRBJ1-2	TRBV28	.	CASSPYSAGTRNYGYTF	TGTGCCAGCAGTCCCTACTCGGCGGGGACCCGAAACTATGGCTACACCTTC
TRBD1	TRBJ1-1	TRBV11-1	.	CASSLAAGGLEAFF	TGTGCCAGCAGCTTAGCGGCAGGGGGACTTGAAGCTTTCTTT
.	TRBJ1-4	TRBV21-1	once	CASNKDRVGEKLFF	TGTGCCAGCAACAAAGACAGGGTGGGCGAAAAACTGTTTTTT
.	TRBJ1-2	TRBV2	.	CASLERWGGYTF	TGTGCCAGCCTCGAGCGGTGGGGTGGCTACACCTTC
.	TRBJ1-5	TRBV2	.	CASSRFSNQPQHF	TGTGCCAGCAGTCGGTTTAGCAATCAGCCCCAGCATTTT
.	TRBJ1-1	TRBV5-6	.	CASSPRRRNTEAFF	TGTGCCAGCAGCCCCCGGCGGAGGAACACTGAAGCTTTCTTT
TRBD1	TRBJ1-3	TRBV19	once	CASAQGASGNTIYF	TGTGCCAGTGCACAGGGGGCGAGTGGAAACACCATATATTTT
.	TRBJ2-3	TRBV7-2	.	CASSPGHSTDTQYF	TGTGCCAGCAGCCCCGGACATTCCACAGATACGCAGTATTTT
.	TRBJ1-4	TRBV7-9	.	CASSPYAGNEKLFF	TGTGCCAGCAGCCCCTATGCGGGGAATGAAAAACTGTTTTTT
.	TRBJ2-3	TRBV5-3	.	CARSFWGVTDTQYF	TGTGCCAGAAGCTTCTGGGGGGTAACGGATACGCAGTATTTT
TRBD1	TRBJ2-5	TRBV5-1	.	CASSSTPRTGGQETQYF	TGCGCCAGCAGTTCGACCCCACGGACAGGGGGACAAGAGACCCAGTACTTC
.	TRBJ2-2	TRBV30	.	CAWSSGGHMNTGELFF	TGTGCCTGGAGTAGTGGTGGACACATGAACACCGGGGAGCTGTTTTTT
.	TRBJ2-6	TRBV7-7	.	CASSPQTGRSGANVLTF	TGTGCTAGCAGCCCTCAGACAGGACGCTCTGGGGCCAACGTCCTGACTTTC
.	TRBJ1-2	TRBV24-1	.	CATSGRTANGYTF	TGTGCCACCAGTGGCCGGACAGCCAATGGCTACACCTTC
TRBD2	TRBJ2-7	TRBV6-4	.	CASSDLPGVLAGGSYEQYF	TGTGCCAGCAGTGACCTGCCCGGGGTTCTAGCGGGGGGGTCCTACGAGCAGTACTTC
TRBD1	TRBJ1-2	TRBV19	.	CASSTRTGGSYGYTF	TGTGCCAGTAGTACCCGGACAGGGGGCAGCTATGGCTACACCTTC
.	TRBJ1-2	TRBV5-1	.	CASSSLRENYGYTF	TGCGCCAGCAGCTCACTACGGGAAAACTATGGCTACACCTTC